The 20 T cell receptor beta chains reported below all come from one sample, sequenced in a study of cytomegalovirus exposure and HLA in healthy donors. The PCR ran on 60 Vbeta and 13 Jbeta primers. TCRdb keeps only in-frame clones here, not all; method: immunoSEQ multiplex PCR. The table shows under 200,000 clones, with about four fifths occurring only once. Sample: PBMCs. The receptor set was obtained from a woman aged 50 to 65 in good health and CMV-seronegative.

The chain links TRBV18 to TRBJ2-7; 7 nucleotides agree with TRBD1. The CDR3 is 15 residues long. Germline V gives CDR1 KGHSH, CDR2 LQKENI. With V trimmed by 0 bases and J by 4 bases, 6 bases remained unmatched. CDR3 loop: CASSPPERGQYEQYF. The CDR3 DNA reads as TGTGCCAGCTCACCACCGGAGAGGGGGCAATACGAGCAGTACTTC. The full variable domain, rest sourced from reference TRBV18 and TRBJ2-7, is NAGVMQNPRHLVRRRGQEARLRCSPMKGHSHVYWYRQLPEEGLKFMVYLQKENIIDESGMPKERFSAEFPKEGPSILRIQQVVRGDSAAYFCASSPPERGQYEQYFGPGTRLTVT.

The chain is built from TRBV5-6 and TRBJ2-2; D possibly corresponds to TRBD1 (5 bases). Germline lookup yields CDR1 SGHDT and CDR2 YYEEEE. V lost 3 bases and J 6 bases, leaving 15 bases between the germline ends. This CDR3 has 15 amino acids. As DNA, the CDR3 is TGTGCCAGCAGCTCGTGGACACTCAGGTCCGGGGAGCTGTTTTTT. Translating it yields CASSSWTLRSGELFF.

The chain employs TRBV29-1 and TRBJ2-7; 7 nucleotides line up with TRBD2. The V segment lost 6 bases and the J segment 2 bases; nucleotides outside the gene matches: 7. The CDR3 has 13 amino acids. Per the germline V gene, CDR1 is SQVTM and CDR2 is ANQGSEA. CDR3 sequence reads: CSVATSVTYEQYF. In nucleotides, the CDR3 is TGCAGCGTAGCTACTAGCGTAACCTACGAGCAGTACTTC.

This clone has only a few counts. The gene calls are TRBV28 and TRBJ2-7; TRBD2 agrees at 11 bases. V gave up 6 bases and J gave up 6 bases; unmatched junction bases: 7. CDR3 size: 14 residues. In germline, CDR1 is MDHEN, CDR2 SYDVKM. CDR3 in amino acids: CASRTSGMSGEQYF. CDR3 coding DNA: TGTGCCAGCAGGACTAGCGGGATGTCGGGCGAGCAGTACTTC.

Remarks on this clone: Relative to the germline gene, one junction end is altered; a read error may explain this. Other DNA sequences within the sample encode an identical CDR3. This chain connects TRBV6-5 to TRBJ2-7; TRBD1 is a possible D gene (6 bases). CDR1 MNHEY and CDR2 SVGAGI come from the germline V gene. The CDR3 loop spans 11 amino acids. DNA for the CDR3: TGTGCCAGCAGCCCAGGGGACGAGCAGTATTTC. Its translation: CASSPGDEQYF.

The V gene is TRBV28, the J gene TRBJ2-1, with TRBD1 identical over 8 bases. The CDR3 loop spans 16 amino acids. The V gene end was trimmed by 3 bases and the J gene end by 5 bases; junction bases not matched to a gene: 9. Per germline, CDR1 MDHEN and CDR2 SYDVKM. In DNA, the CDR3 is TGTGCCAGCAGTTTCTATGCAGGGGGCTACAACAATGAGCAGTTCTTC. Amino acid sequence: CASSFYAGGYNNEQFF.

This chain links TRBV28 with TRBJ1-5, with 7 bases aligning to TRBD1. This CDR3 has 15 residues. The V segment lost 8 bases and the J segment 0 bases; nucleotides outside the gene matches: 7. Germline V lookup: CDR1 MDHEN, CDR2 SYDVKM. This CDR3 reads CASVRTGGSNQPQHF. CDR3 nucleotides: TGTGCCAGCGTACGGACAGGAGGTAGCAATCAGCCCCAGCATTTT. Filled out from reference TRBV28 and TRBJ1-5, the complete variable domain reads DVKVTQSSRYLVKRTGEKVFLECVQDMDHENMFWYRQDPGLGLRLIYFSYDVKMKEKGDIPEGYSVSREKKERFSLILESASTNQTSMYLCASVRTGGSNQPQHFGDGTRLSIL.

V is TRBV6-6 and J is TRBJ2-7; 8 bases match TRBD1. Germline CDR1 is MNHNY and CDR2 is SVGAGI (reference sequence). J gave up 5 bases and V 2 bases, and 5 bases lay outside the gene matches. This CDR3 is built from 14 residues. The CDR3 coding sequence is TGTGCCAGCAGTTACACATCAGGGGGCAACGAGCAGTACTTC. It encodes CASSYTSGGNEQYF.

As to this clone: The junction departs from the called germline gene at one end, perhaps through a read error. The identical CDR3 is also encoded by other nucleotide sequences in the sample. The rearrangement uses TRBV5-6 and TRBJ1-1; possible D gene TRBD1, 6 bases. Germline loops: CDR1 SGHDT, CDR2 YYEEEE. CDR3 length: 14 amino acids. CDR3 sequence: CASSSGQINTEAFF. In DNA, the CDR3 is TGTGCCAGCAGCTCGGGACAAATCAACACTGAGGCTTTCTTT.

This clone turned up a few times. V gene TRBV19 combines with J gene TRBJ1-2, with a possible D match to TRBD1 (5 bases). Trimming shortened V by 7 bases and J by 8 bases, and 17 bases separated the two germline ends. Germline V gene lookup returns CDR1 LNHDA and CDR2 SQIVND (reference sequence). This CDR3 has 13 residues. The CDR3 is CASTPPGGYGYTF. The CDR3 DNA sequence: TGTGCCAGTACCCCCCCGGGGGGATACGGCTACACCTTC.

The chain uses TRBV5-1 and TRBJ2-6, with D possibly matching TRBD1 (6 bases). Germline V gives CDR1 SGHRS, CDR2 YFSETQ. V shed 4 bases and J shed 5 bases, with 19 bases lying between them. The CDR3 covers 17 residues. CDR3 nucleotides: TGCGCCAGCAGCCGCGTATTCCAGGGGACGCGGGCCAACGTCCTGACTTTC. Translation: CASSRVFQGTRANVLTF.

The chain combines TRBV18 with TRBJ1-2; D might be TRBD1 (6 bases). V was cut by 3 bases and J by 7 bases, with 18 bases left in between. The germline V gene encodes CDR1 KGHSH and CDR2 LQKENI. CDR3 size: 15 residues. In DNA form, the CDR3 reads TGTGCCAGCTCACCGGGACAAACCGTACGACCTGGCTACACCTTC. Amino acid sequence: CASSPGQTVRPGYTF.

V gene TRBV30 combines with J gene TRBJ2-2, with unresolved D. The CDR3 consists of 13 residues. The V gene's germline CDR1 is GTSNPN and CDR2 SVGIG (reference sequence). Trimming left V 4 bases short and J 0 bases short, with 6 bases between. DNA for the CDR3: TGTGCCTGGACAGCGACGAACACCGGGGAGCTGTTTTTT. Its translation: CAWTATNTGELFF.

V gene TRBV6-5 combines with J gene TRBJ2-1, with TRBD1 matching over 7 bases. Germline CDR1 is MNHEY and CDR2 is SVGAGI. Germline trimming cut 5 bases from V and 1 base from J; bases unmatched to any gene: 2. This CDR3 has 14 residues. The CDR3 nucleotides are TGTGCCAGCAGTCGGGACAGTTCCTACAATGAGCAGTTCTTC. This sequence encodes CASSRDSSYNEQFF.

About this clone: Other nucleotide sequences in the sample specify the same CDR3. The chain has TRBV5-6 and TRBJ1-1; D not resolved. CDR1 is SGHDT, CDR2 YYEEEE, per germline. V gave up 1 base and J gave up 5 bases, with 9 bases separating them. The CDR3 sequence is 13 residues long. CDR3 protein: CASSLRGGTEAFF. The CDR3 nucleotides read TGTGCCAGCAGCTTGAGAGGTGGGACTGAAGCTTTCTTT.

The chain carries TRBV5-6 and TRBJ2-3; a possible D gene is TRBD2 (5 bases). Germline V lookup: CDR1 SGHDT, CDR2 YYEEEE. The CDR3 contains 14 residues. The germline V and J ends were trimmed by 4 bases and 2 bases, with 11 bases remaining between them. The CDR3 region is CASSPRGSTDTQYF. As DNA, the CDR3 is TGTGCCAGCAGCCCCCGGGGTTCCACAGATACGCAGTATTTT.

This sequence joins TRBV5-1 and TRBJ1-5; a weak D match, TRBD1 (5 bases). The CDR3 runs to 16 residues. The V end was cut by 0 bases, the J end by 3 bases, with 13 bases between. Germline-derived CDR1 and CDR2 are SGHRS and YFSETQ. CDR3 DNA: TGCGCCAGCAGCTTGGGTAGCGGGGGTGCCAATCAGCCCCAGCATTTT. Translated: CASSLGSGGANQPQHF.

The V call is TRBV10-1, the J call TRBJ1-1; a weak D match, TRBD1 (6 bases). CDR3 length: 15 amino acids. V lost 3 bases and J lost 4, with 15 bases in between. Looked up from germline, CDR1 is WNHNN and CDR2 is SYGVQD (reference sequence). The CDR3 loop is CASSDVTQGSTEAFF. The CDR3 DNA reads TGCGCCAGCAGTGATGTAACCCAGGGGTCCACTGAAGCTTTCTTT.

J is TRBJ1-2 and V is TRBV6-5; a weak D match, TRBD1 (5 bases). There are 14 residues in the CDR3. V was pared by 2 bases and J by 0 bases, with 7 bases between. CDR1 and CDR2 (germline): MNHEY, SVGAGI. The CDR3 loop reads CASSYDSANYGYTF. The CDR3 region has the DNA TGTGCCAGCAGTTACGACAGCGCTAACTATGGCTACACCTTC.

V is TRBV10-3 and J is TRBJ1-1, with a weak D call TRBD1 (6 bases). There are 16 residues in the CDR3. V was shortened by 0 bases and J by 2 bases, with 13 bases between the two germline ends. The germline CDR1 and CDR2 sequences are ENHRY and SYGVKD. The CDR3 spells CAISESAGRGNTEAFF. DNA for the CDR3: TGTGCCATCAGTGAGTCCGCCGGCAGGGGAAACACTGAAGCTTTCTTT.